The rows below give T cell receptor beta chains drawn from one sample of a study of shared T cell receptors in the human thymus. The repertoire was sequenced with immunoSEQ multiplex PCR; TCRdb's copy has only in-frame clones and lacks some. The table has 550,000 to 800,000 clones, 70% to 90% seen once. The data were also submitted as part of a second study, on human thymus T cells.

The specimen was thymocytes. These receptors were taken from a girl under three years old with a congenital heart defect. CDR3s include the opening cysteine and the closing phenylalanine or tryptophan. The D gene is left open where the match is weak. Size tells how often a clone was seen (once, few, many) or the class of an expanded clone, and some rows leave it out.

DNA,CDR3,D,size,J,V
TGTGCCAGCAGCTTAGTTGGAGGGGGCTGGAACTATGGCTACACCTTC,CASSLVGGGWNYGYTF,TRBD1,NA,TRBJ1-2,TRBV7-2
TGTGCCAGCAGCTTGTCGGTGTTGAGGGAGGAAGCTTTCTTT,CASSLSVLREEAFF,NA,NA,TRBJ1-1,TRBV7-9
TGCGCCAGCAGCTTGGGCTCGGGACACCTCACAACTAATGAAAAACTGTTTTTT,CASSLGSGHLTTNEKLFF,NA,NA,TRBJ1-4,TRBV5-1
TGTGCCAGCAGCCAAGAAAAGGAGGGCGCCCCCTACAATGAGCAGTTCTTC,CASSQEKEGAPYNEQFF,NA,few,TRBJ2-1,TRBV14
TGTGCCAGCAGTGTCCGAGGGACATCGGGCTCTGGGGCCAACGTCCTGACTTTC,CASSVRGTSGSGANVLTF,NA,NA,TRBJ2-6,TRBV2
TGCAGCGTTGGAGGCGGGGCACAAGAGACCCAGTACTTC,CSVGGGAQETQYF,NA,NA,TRBJ2-5,TRBV29-1
TGTGCCAGCAGCGCGGACAGGGGTAAGCCCCAGCATTTT,CASSADRGKPQHF,TRBD1,NA,TRBJ1-5,TRBV7-6
TGTGCCAGCAGCAGAAGAGGTAGCACAGATACGCAGTATTTT,CASSRRGSTDTQYF,NA,NA,TRBJ2-3,TRBV5-8
TGTGCCAGCACCCCTGGGGGGGTAACCTACAATGAGCAGTTCTTC,CASTPGGVTYNEQFF,TRBD2,NA,TRBJ2-1,TRBV7-9
TGTGCCAGCATAACAGGGCCAGAAGCTTTCTTT,CASITGPEAFF,NA,NA,TRBJ1-1,TRBV6-1
TGTGCCAGCAGCTTAGTTTCCCTAGAGGTGGCGGGAGCTTTCTTT,CASSLVSLEVAGAFF,NA,NA,TRBJ1-1,TRBV11-2
TGTGCCAGCAGTTCGACAGGATCGAACACTGAAGCTTTCTTT,CASSSTGSNTEAFF,NA,NA,TRBJ1-1,TRBV2
TGTGCCAGCAGTGGACAGAAACTACTATTCTCCTACAATGAGCAGTTCTTC,CASSGQKLLFSYNEQFF,NA,NA,TRBJ2-1,TRBV2
TGCGCCAGCAGCTTTGGTATAAGGGGCCGTTGGACTAGCGGGGTCTATTCTCCCTACAATGAGCAGTTCTTC,CASSFGIRGRWTSGVYSPYNEQFF,TRBD2,NA,TRBJ2-1,TRBV5-1
TGTGCTAGTGGCCTTAACAGGGGAAGTTCACCCCTCCACTTT,CASGLNRGSSPLHF,TRBD1,NA,TRBJ1-6,TRBV12-5
TGTGCCAGCAGCTTAGGTTCCCGTTATAATTCACCCCTCCACTTT,CASSLGSRYNSPLHF,NA,NA,TRBJ1-6,TRBV7-9
TGTGCCAGCAGTTCTTTACCAGTTTGGGCTTTCTTT,CASSSLPVWAFF,NA,NA,TRBJ1-1,TRBV28
TGTGCCAGCAATAAACATCGAACCAAAAAACTGTTTTTT,CASNKHRTKKLFF,NA,NA,TRBJ1-4,TRBV6-1
TGCGCCAGCAGCCCCACGGACAGGAGCTCCTATAATTCACCCCTCCACTTT,CASSPTDRSSYNSPLHF,TRBD1,NA,TRBJ1-6,TRBV5-1
TGTGCCAGCAGTCTAAAAATGGATCAGCCCCAGCATTTT,CASSLKMDQPQHF,NA,NA,TRBJ1-5,TRBV28
TGTGCCAGCAGCTTAGGCAGACTCTATGGCTACACCTTC,CASSLGRLYGYTF,NA,NA,TRBJ1-2,TRBV7-9
TGTGCCAGTAGACGGGGTCGGGAGACCCAGTACTTC,CASRRGRETQYF,NA,NA,TRBJ2-5,TRBV19
TGTGCCAGCAGCCCCCAAATTGGCAATCAGCCCCAGCATTTT,CASSPQIGNQPQHF,NA,NA,TRBJ1-5,TRBV4-2
TGCAGCGTTGACCAGGGGTTGCACGAGCAGTACTTC,CSVDQGLHEQYF,NA,NA,TRBJ2-7,TRBV29-1
TGTGCCAGCAGGAGGAGCGGGGGGACCCACAATGAGCAGTTCTTC,CASRRSGGTHNEQFF,TRBD2,once,TRBJ2-1,TRBV6-5
TGTGCCAGCAGTTACCCACACCCGACAGGGGCCGGGGAGCTGTTTTTT,CASSYPHPTGAGELFF,TRBD1,NA,TRBJ2-2,TRBV6-6
TGTGCCAGCACCCTGACAGACGTCTTCTACGAGCAGTACTTC,CASTLTDVFYEQYF,NA,few,TRBJ2-7,TRBV6-6
TGTGCTAGTGGTAACGTACAGGGGGCTAGGAGCTCCTACGAGCAGTACTTC,CASGNVQGARSSYEQYF,TRBD1,NA,TRBJ2-7,TRBV12-5
TGTGCCAGCAGTTATGTGTTAGGAGACAGGGAAAATAATTCACCCCTCCACTTT,CASSYVLGDRENNSPLHF,TRBD1,NA,TRBJ1-6,TRBV28
TGTGCCAGCAGCTTAGGTTTTACGGGCAGCGGAGACTCTGGAAACACCATATATTTT,CASSLGFTGSGDSGNTIYF,NA,NA,TRBJ1-3,TRBV7-6
TGTGCCACCAGCAGATCCAGACAGGGGGTGGATCAGCCCCAGCATTTT,CATSRSRQGVDQPQHF,TRBD1,once,TRBJ1-5,TRBV15
TGTGCCAGCCAAGCGGGGGGCAGGGGGACCCAGTACTTC,CASQAGGRGTQYF,TRBD2,NA,TRBJ2-5,TRBV6-5
TGTGCCAGCAGTGGGACAGGGGCCACCTACGAGCAGTACTTC,CASSGTGATYEQYF,TRBD1,NA,TRBJ2-7,TRBV2
TGTGCCAGCTTGCGGGGCAGGGTCCCCGGGGAGCTGTTTTTT,CASLRGRVPGELFF,NA,once,TRBJ2-2,TRBV2
TGTGCCAGCAGTTCCCCCCGAAACAGGGTTAATTCACCCCTCCACTTT,CASSSPRNRVNSPLHF,NA,NA,TRBJ1-6,TRBV28
TGTGCCAGCAGCCTAGACAGGGCCGGAGAGACTGAAGCTTTCTTT,CASSLDRAGETEAFF,TRBD1,NA,TRBJ1-1,TRBV7-8
TGCGCCAGCAGCACCAGGACAGGCCCGACTATCCACACTGAAGCTTTCTTT,CASSTRTGPTIHTEAFF,TRBD1,NA,TRBJ1-1,TRBV5-1
TGCGCCAGCAGTCAATACTACACGCCTCGGTCTCGGGGTTCCAATCAGCCCCAGCATTTT,CASSQYYTPRSRGSNQPQHF,NA,NA,TRBJ1-5,TRBV23-1
TGTGCCATAAAGGGGGGGGATTTGACCCTTTATGGCTACACCTTC,CAIKGGDLTLYGYTF,NA,NA,TRBJ1-2,TRBV10-3
TGTGCCAGCACCGAGGACAGGAACCCAGCGAGCCAGCATTTT,CASTEDRNPASQHF,TRBD1,NA,TRBJ1-5,TRBV5-4
TGTGCCAGCAGCGACTCGGTGGCCAGGGTAGAAGGTTACACCTTC,CASSDSVARVEGYTF,NA,NA,TRBJ1-2,TRBV2
TGTGCCAGTAGTCCCCACCGGGAACACTATGGCTACACCTTC,CASSPHREHYGYTF,NA,NA,TRBJ1-2,TRBV19
TGTGCCAGCAGAGACAGGGTCAACTATGGCTACACCTTC,CASRDRVNYGYTF,TRBD1,NA,TRBJ1-2,TRBV27